This TCR beta chain was recorded in a study of response to subunit inactivated influenza vaccine. Study findings and constraints: The authors offered the suggestion that each seasonal influenza vaccination recruits few new T cells.

This clonotype has at least ten counts. Its antigen is currently unknown. After removal of 8 bases from V and 2 bases from J, the junction contained 7 bases not matched to a gene. Germline V gives CDR1 MNHNS, CDR2 SASEGT. This CDR3 is 15 amino acids long. One entry per CDR3 protein, called by TCRdb with MiXCR from the RT-PCR reads. The table lists about 570,000 distinct CDR3 sequences, about 11% of them singletons. These records were also assigned to another study, of T cells expressing NK-cell markers. In that study: Generation of TCR beta cDNA was performed by 5'RACE template switching incorporating UMIs. One of the eight sequenced donors was seronegative, whereas the other seven were HCMV-seropositive.

The V and J genes are TRBV6-1 and TRBJ2-3; 10 positions match TRBD2. Sequences were derived from PBMCs from blood, sampled on the day of vaccination. The sequence came from a man between 45 and 60 years old who received an inactivated influenza vaccine. CDR3 in amino acids: CASPRTSGYTDTQYF. Here the CDR3 DNA reads TGTGCCAGCCCCAGGACTAGCGGTTACACAGATACGCAGTATTTT.